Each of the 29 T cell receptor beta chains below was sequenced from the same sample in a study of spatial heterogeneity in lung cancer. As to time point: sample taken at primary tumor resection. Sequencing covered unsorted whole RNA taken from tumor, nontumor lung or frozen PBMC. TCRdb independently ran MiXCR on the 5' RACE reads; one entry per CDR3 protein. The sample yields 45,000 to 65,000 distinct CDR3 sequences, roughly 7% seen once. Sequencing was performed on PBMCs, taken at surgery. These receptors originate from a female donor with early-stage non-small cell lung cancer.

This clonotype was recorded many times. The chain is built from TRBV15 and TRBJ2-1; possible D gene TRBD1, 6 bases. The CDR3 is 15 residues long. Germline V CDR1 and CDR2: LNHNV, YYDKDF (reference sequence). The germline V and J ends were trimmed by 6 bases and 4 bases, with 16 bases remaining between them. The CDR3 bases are TGTGCCACCAGTCGGAGACAGGCGTCGTACAATGAGCAGTTCTTC. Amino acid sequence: CATSRRQASYNEQFF.

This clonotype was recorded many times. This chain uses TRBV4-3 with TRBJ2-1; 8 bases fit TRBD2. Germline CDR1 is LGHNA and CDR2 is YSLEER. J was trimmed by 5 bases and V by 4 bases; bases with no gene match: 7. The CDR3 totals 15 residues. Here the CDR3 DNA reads TGCGCCAGCAGCCCAGGTGCGGGGGGCGACAATGAGCAGTTCTTC. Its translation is CASSPGAGGDNEQFF.

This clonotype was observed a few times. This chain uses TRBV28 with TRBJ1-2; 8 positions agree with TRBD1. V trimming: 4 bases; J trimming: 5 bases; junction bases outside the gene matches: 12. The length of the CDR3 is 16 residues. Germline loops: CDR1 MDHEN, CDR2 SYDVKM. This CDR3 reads CASSSPPWTGRYGYTF. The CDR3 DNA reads TGTGCCAGCAGTTCGCCCCCGTGGACAGGGAGGTATGGCTACACCTTC.

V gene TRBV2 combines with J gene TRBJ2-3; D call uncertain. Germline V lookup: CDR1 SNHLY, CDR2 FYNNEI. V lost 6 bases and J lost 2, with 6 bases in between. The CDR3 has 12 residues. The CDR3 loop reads CASREFTDTQYF. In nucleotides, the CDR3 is TGTGCCAGCAGGGAATTCACAGATACGCAGTATTTT.

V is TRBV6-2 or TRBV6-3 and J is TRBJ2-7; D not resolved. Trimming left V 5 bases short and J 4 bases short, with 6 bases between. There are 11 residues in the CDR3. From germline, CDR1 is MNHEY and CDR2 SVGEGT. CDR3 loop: CASSKHYEQYF. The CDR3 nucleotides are TGTGCCAGCAGTAAGCATTACGAGCAGTACTTC.

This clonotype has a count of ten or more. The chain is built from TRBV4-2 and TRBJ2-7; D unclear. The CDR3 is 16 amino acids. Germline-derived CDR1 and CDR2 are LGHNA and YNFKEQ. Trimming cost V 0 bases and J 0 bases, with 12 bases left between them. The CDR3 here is CASSQDSNDFSYEQYF. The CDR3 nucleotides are TGTGCCAGCAGCCAAGATTCTAACGACTTCTCCTACGAGCAGTACTTC.

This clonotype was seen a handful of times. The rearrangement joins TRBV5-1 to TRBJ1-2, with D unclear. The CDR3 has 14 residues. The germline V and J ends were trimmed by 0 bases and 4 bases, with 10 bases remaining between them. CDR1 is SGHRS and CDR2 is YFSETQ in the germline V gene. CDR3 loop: CASSLDPGGYGYTF. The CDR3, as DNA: TGCGCCAGCAGCTTGGACCCAGGTGGCTATGGCTACACCTTC.

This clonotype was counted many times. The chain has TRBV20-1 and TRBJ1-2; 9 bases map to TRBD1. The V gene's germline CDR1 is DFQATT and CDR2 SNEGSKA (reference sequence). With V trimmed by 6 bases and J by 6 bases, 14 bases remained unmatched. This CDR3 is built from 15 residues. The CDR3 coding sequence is TGCAGTGCCCGACCGGGACAGGGACGGGCCGATGGCTACACCTTC. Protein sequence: CSARPGQGRADGYTF.

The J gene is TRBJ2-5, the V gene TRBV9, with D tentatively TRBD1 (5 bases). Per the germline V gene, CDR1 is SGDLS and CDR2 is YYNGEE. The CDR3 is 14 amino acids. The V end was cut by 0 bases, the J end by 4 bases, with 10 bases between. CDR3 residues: CASSVAAGRETQYF. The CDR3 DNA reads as TGTGCCAGCAGCGTAGCGGCAGGGCGAGAGACCCAGTACTTC.

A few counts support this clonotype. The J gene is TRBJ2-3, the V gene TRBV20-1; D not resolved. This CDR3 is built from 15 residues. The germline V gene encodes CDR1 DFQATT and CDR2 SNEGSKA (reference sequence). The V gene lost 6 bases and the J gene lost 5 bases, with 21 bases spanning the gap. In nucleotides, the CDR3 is TGCAGTGCCCGCCCGGACGGAGCCTTCGGAGATACGCAGTATTTT. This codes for CSARPDGAFGDTQYF.

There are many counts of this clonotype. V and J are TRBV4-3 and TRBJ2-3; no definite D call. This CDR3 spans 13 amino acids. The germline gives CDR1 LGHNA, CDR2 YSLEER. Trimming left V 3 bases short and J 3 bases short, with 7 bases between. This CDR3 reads CASSHRMTDTQYF. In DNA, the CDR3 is TGCGCCAGCAGCCACCGCATGACAGATACGCAGTATTTT.

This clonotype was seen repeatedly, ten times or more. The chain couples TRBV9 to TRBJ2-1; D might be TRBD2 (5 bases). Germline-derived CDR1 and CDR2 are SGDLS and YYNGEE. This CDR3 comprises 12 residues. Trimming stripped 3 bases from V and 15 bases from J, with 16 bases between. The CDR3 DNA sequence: TGTGCCAGCAGCGGAGGAACCGGGGTAGGGTTCTTC. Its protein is CASSGGTGVGFF.

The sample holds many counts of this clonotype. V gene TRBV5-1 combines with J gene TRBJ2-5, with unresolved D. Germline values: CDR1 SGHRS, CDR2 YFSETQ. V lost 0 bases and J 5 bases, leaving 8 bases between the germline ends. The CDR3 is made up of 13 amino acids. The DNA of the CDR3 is TGCGCCAGCAGCTTGGGGGCCATGGAGACCCAGTACTTC. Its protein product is CASSLGAMETQYF.

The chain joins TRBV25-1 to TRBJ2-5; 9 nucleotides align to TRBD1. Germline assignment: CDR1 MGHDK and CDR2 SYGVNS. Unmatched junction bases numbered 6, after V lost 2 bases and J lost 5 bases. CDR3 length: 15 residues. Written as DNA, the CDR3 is TGTGCCAGCAGTGAAGGGACAGGGATGAGGGAGACCCAGTACTTC. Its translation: CASSEGTGMRETQYF.

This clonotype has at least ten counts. The CDR3 nucleotides read TGTGCCAGCAGCTTAACAGGGGAAGGTCAGCCCCAGCATTTT. It encodes CASSLTGEGQPQHF. This chain links TRBV7-9 with TRBJ1-5, with 7 bases lining up with TRBD1. CDR1 is SEHNR, CDR2 FQNEAQ, per germline (reference sequence). The V and J ends lost 2 bases and 6 bases, in that order; junction bases with no gene match: 4. The CDR3 runs to 14 residues.

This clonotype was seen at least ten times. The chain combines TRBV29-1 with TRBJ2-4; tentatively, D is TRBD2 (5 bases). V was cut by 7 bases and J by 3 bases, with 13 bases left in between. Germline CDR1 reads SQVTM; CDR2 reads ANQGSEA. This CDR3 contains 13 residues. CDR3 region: CSAASGNKNIQYF. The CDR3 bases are TGCAGCGCCGCATCCGGGAACAAAAACATTCAGTACTTC. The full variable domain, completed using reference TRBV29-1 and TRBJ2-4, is SAVISQKPSRDICQRGTSLTIQCQVDSQVTMMFWYRQQPGQSLTLIATANQGSEATYESGFVIDKFPISRPNLTFSTLTVSNMSPEDSSIYLCSAASGNKNIQYFGAGTRLSVL.

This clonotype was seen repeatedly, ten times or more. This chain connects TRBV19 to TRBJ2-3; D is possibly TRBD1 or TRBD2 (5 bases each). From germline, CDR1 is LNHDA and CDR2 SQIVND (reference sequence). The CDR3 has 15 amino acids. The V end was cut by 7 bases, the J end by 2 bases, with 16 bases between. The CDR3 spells CASKAGTLITDTQYF. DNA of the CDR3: TGTGCCAGTAAGGCAGGGACCTTAATCACAGATACGCAGTATTTT.

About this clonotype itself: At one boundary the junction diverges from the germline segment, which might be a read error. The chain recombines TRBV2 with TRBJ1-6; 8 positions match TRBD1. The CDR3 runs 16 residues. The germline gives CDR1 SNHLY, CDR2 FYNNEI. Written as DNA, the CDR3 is TGTGCCAGCAGGGAAGAAGACAGGGGAAATAATTCACCCCTCCACTTT. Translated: CASREEDRGNNSPLHF. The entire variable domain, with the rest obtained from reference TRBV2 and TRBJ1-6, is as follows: EPEVTQTPSHQVTQMGQEVILRCVPISNHLYFYWYRQILGQKVEFLVSFYNNEISEKSEIFDDQFSVERPDGSNFTLKIRSTKLEDSAMYFCASREEDRGNNSPLHFGNGTRLTVT.

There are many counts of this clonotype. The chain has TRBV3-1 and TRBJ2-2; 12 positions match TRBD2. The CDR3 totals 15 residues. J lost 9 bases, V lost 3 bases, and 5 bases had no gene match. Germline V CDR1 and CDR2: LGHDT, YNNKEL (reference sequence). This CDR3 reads CASSQRLAGERELFF. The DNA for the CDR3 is TGTGCCAGCAGCCAGCGACTAGCGGGGGAGAGGGAGCTGTTTTTT.

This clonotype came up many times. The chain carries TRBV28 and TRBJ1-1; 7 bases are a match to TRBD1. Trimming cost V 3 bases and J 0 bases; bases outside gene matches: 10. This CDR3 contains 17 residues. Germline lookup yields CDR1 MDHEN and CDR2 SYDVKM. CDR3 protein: CASSLPSQGSMNTEAFF. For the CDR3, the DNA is TGTGCCAGCAGTTTGCCCTCACAGGGGTCCATGAACACTGAAGCTTTCTTT. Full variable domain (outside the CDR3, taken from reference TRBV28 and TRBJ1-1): DVKVTQSSRYLVKRTGEKVFLECVQDMDHENMFWYRQDPGLGLRLIYFSYDVKMKEKGDIPEGYSVSREKKERFSLILESASTNQTSMYLCASSLPSQGSMNTEAFFGQGTRLTVV.

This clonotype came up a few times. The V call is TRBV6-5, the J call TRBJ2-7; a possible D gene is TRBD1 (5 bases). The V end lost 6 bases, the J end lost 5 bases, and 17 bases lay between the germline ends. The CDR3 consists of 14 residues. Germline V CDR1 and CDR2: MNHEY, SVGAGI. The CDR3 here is CASRPQGTIDEQYF. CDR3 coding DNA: TGTGCCAGCAGACCCCAGGGTACTATCGACGAGCAGTACTTC.

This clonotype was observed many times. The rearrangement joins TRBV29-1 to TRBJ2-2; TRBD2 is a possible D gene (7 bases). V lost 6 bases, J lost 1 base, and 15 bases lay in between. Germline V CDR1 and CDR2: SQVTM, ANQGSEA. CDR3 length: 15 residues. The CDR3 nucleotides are TGCAGCGTATCCCGGGGGGCAGGGAACACCGGGGAGCTGTTTTTT. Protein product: CSVSRGAGNTGELFF.

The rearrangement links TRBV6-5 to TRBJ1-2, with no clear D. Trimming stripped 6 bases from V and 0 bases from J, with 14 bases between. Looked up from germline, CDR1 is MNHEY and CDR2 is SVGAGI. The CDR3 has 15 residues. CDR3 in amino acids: CASSRSRATNYGYTF. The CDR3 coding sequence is TGTGCCAGCAGCCGATCGCGCGCGACTAACTATGGCTACACCTTC.

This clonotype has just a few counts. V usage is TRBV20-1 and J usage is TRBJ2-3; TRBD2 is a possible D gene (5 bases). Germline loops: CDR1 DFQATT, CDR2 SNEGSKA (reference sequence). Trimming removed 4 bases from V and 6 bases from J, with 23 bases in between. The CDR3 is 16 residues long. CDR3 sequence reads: CSATPPGLRALDTQYF. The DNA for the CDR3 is TGCAGTGCTACCCCTCCCGGGTTGCGGGCTTTGGATACGCAGTATTTT.

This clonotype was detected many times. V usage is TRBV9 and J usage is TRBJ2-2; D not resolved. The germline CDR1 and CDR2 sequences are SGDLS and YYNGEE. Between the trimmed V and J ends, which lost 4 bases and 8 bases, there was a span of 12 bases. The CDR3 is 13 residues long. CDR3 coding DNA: TGTGCCAGCAGCCCCCGTCCCGGTGGGGAGCTGTTTTTT. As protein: CASSPRPGGELFF.

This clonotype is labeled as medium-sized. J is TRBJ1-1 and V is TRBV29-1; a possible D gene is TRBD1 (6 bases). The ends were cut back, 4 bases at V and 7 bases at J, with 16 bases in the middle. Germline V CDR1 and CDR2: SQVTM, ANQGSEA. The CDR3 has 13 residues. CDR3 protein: CSVGSGDLGEAFF. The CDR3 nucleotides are TGCAGCGTTGGATCAGGGGATCTTGGTGAAGCTTTCTTT.

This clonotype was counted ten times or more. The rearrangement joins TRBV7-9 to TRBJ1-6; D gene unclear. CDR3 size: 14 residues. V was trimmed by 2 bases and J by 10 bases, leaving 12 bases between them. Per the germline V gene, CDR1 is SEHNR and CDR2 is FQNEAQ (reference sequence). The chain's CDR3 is CASSLTVGESPLHF. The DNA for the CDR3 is TGTGCCAGCAGCTTAACTGTTGGGGAGTCACCCCTCCACTTT.

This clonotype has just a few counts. The CDR3 DNA reads as TGTGCCAGTAGTATAGTCGGAAACATTCAGTACTTC. This translates into CASSIVGNIQYF. This chain links TRBV19 with TRBJ2-4; D is undetermined. Germline assignment: CDR1 LNHDA and CDR2 SQIVND (reference sequence). CDR3 length: 12 amino acids. The V gene lost 1 base and the J gene lost 6 bases, with 4 bases spanning the gap.

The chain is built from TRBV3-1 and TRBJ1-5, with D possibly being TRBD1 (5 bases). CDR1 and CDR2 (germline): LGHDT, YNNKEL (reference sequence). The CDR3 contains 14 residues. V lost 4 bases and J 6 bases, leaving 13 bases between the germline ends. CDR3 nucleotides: TGTGCCAGCAGCCTCAGGACATGGTTTCAGCCCCAGCATTTT. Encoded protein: CASSLRTWFQPQHF.